Listed below are T cell receptor beta chains from one sample, sequenced in a study of blood T cell repertoires in COVID-19. TCRdb's table, derived via immunoSEQ multiplex PCR, lists solely in-frame clones and lacks some. This table has approximately 61,000 clones, 70% to 80% appearing once. The sample was peripheral blood. The receptor set was obtained from a man older than 75 with active or convalescent COVID-19. CDR3s include the opening cysteine and the closing phenylalanine or tryptophan. A D gene is named only where the DNA matches it firmly. Rows give clone size only sometimes, using once, few, many, or a class for an expanded clone.

CDR3aa: CASSSGAGAAYNEQFF; CDR3nt: TGCGCCAGCAGCTCGGGAGCGGGAGCGGCCTACAATGAGCAGTTCTTC; abundance: few; j_gene: TRBJ2-1; d_gene: TRBD2; v_gene: TRBV5-1
CDR3aa: CASSLEFAGVLDTQYF; CDR3nt: TGTGCCAGCAGCTTAGAATTTGCGGGAGTATTAGATACGCAGTATTTT; abundance: NA; j_gene: TRBJ2-3; d_gene: TRBD2; v_gene: TRBV11-2
CDR3aa: CASSQESQGAREQYF; CDR3nt: TGCGCCAGCAGCCAAGAATCCCAGGGGGCCCGCGAGCAGTACTTC; abundance: NA; j_gene: TRBJ2-7; d_gene: TRBD1; v_gene: TRBV4-3
CDR3aa: CASSSRQNTGELFF; CDR3nt: TGTGCCAGCAGCTCCAGACAGAACACCGGGGAGCTGTTTTTT; abundance: NA; j_gene: TRBJ2-2; d_gene: NA; v_gene: TRBV7-2
CDR3aa: CASSLVRGSDYNEQFF; CDR3nt: TGTGCCAGCAGCTTAGTCAGAGGGTCCGACTACAATGAGCAGTTCTTC; abundance: NA; j_gene: TRBJ2-1; d_gene: NA; v_gene: TRBV5-6
CDR3aa: CASSLERGGLNEQFF; CDR3nt: TGTGCCAGCAGCTTAGAACGGGGGGGCCTTAATGAGCAGTTCTTC; abundance: NA; j_gene: TRBJ2-1; d_gene: TRBD2; v_gene: TRBV7-6
CDR3aa: CASRGLAGIGYEQYF; CDR3nt: TGTGCCAGCAGGGGACTAGCGGGCATAGGCTACGAGCAGTACTTC; abundance: once; j_gene: TRBJ2-7; d_gene: TRBD2; v_gene: TRBV27
CDR3aa: CASRNRDRGSGELFF; CDR3nt: TGTGCCAGCAGGAACCGGGACAGGGGATCCGGGGAGCTGTTTTTT; abundance: NA; j_gene: TRBJ2-2; d_gene: TRBD1; v_gene: TRBV27
CDR3aa: CASSMETSLYEQYF; CDR3nt: TGTGCCAGTAGTATGGAGACTAGTCTCTACGAGCAGTACTTC; abundance: many; j_gene: TRBJ2-7; d_gene: NA; v_gene: TRBV19
CDR3aa: CAWVEQSGANVLTF; CDR3nt: TGTGCCTGGGTTGAGCAATCCGGGGCCAACGTCCTGACTTTC; abundance: NA; j_gene: TRBJ2-6; d_gene: NA; v_gene: TRBV30
CDR3aa: CASSERLAGLYNEQFF; CDR3nt: TGTGCCAGCAGTGAAAGACTAGCGGGGCTGTACAATGAGCAGTTCTTC; abundance: NA; j_gene: TRBJ2-1; d_gene: TRBD2; v_gene: TRBV6-1
CDR3aa: CAISRDRLINQPQHF; CDR3nt: TGTGCCATCAGTCGGGACAGATTGATCAATCAGCCCCAGCATTTT; abundance: NA; j_gene: TRBJ1-5; d_gene: TRBD1; v_gene: TRBV10-3
CDR3aa: CASSMAGGPAGELFF; CDR3nt: TGTGCCAGCAGCATGGCCGGGGGGCCGGCCGGGGAGCTGTTTTTT; abundance: NA; j_gene: TRBJ2-2; d_gene: NA; v_gene: TRBV7-3
CDR3aa: CASVEGTSAYNEQFF; CDR3nt: TGTGCCAGCGTTGAAGGGACTAGTGCCTACAATGAGCAGTTCTTC; abundance: NA; j_gene: TRBJ2-1; d_gene: TRBD2; v_gene: TRBV2
CDR3aa: CASSYDYLFTDTQYF; CDR3nt: TGTGCCAGCAGTTACGACTATCTATTCACAGATACGCAGTATTTT; abundance: NA; j_gene: TRBJ2-3; d_gene: NA; v_gene: TRBV6-6
CDR3aa: CASSQAGRGGAYNEQFF; CDR3nt: TGCGCCAGCAGCCAGGCGGGTCGGGGGGGCGCCTACAATGAGCAGTTCTTC; abundance: NA; j_gene: TRBJ2-1; d_gene: TRBD2; v_gene: TRBV4-1
CDR3aa: CASSHGGGDEQYF; CDR3nt: TGTGCCAGCAGCCACGGGGGAGGGGACGAGCAGTACTTC; abundance: NA; j_gene: TRBJ2-7; d_gene: TRBD2; v_gene: TRBV3-1/TRBV3-2
CDR3aa: CASSYSGGAGNTIYF; CDR3nt: TGTGCCAGCAGTTACTCGGGAGGGGCTGGAAACACCATATATTTT; abundance: few; j_gene: TRBJ1-3; d_gene: NA; v_gene: TRBV6-6
CDR3aa: CASSQTIYPGTVSYEQYF; CDR3nt: TGTGCCAGCAGCCAAACCATCTATCCGGGGACAGTCAGCTACGAGCAGTACTTC; abundance: NA; j_gene: TRBJ2-7; d_gene: TRBD1; v_gene: TRBV4-2
CDR3aa: CASSLVGGVIYNEQFF; CDR3nt: TGTGCCAGCAGCTTAGTCGGGGGGGTCATATACAATGAGCAGTTCTTC; abundance: NA; j_gene: TRBJ2-1; d_gene: TRBD2; v_gene: TRBV7-2
CDR3aa: CASSGLEDSSFF; CDR3nt: TGTGCCAGCAGCGGGCTTGAGGACAGTTCCTTCTTC; abundance: NA; j_gene: TRBJ2-1; d_gene: NA; v_gene: TRBV7-9
CDR3aa: CAISGDRNQPQHF; CDR3nt: TGTGCCATCAGTGGGGACAGAAATCAGCCCCAGCATTTT; abundance: NA; j_gene: TRBJ1-5; d_gene: TRBD1; v_gene: TRBV10-3
CDR3aa: CAISGRTGATEAFF; CDR3nt: TGTGCCATCAGTGGGCGGACAGGGGCCACTGAAGCTTTCTTT; abundance: few; j_gene: TRBJ1-1; d_gene: TRBD1; v_gene: TRBV10-3
CDR3aa: CASSSGVAEQFF; CDR3nt: TGTGCCAGCAGCTCAGGGGTGGCTGAGCAGTTCTTC; abundance: NA; j_gene: TRBJ2-1; d_gene: NA; v_gene: TRBV5-4
CDR3aa: CASRSGQETQYF; CDR3nt: TGTGCCAGCAGGTCGGGGCAAGAGACCCAGTACTTC; abundance: once; j_gene: TRBJ2-5; d_gene: NA; v_gene: TRBV11-2
CDR3aa: CAILNERNTEAFF; CDR3nt: TGTGCCATCTTGAACGAGCGGAACACTGAAGCTTTCTTT; abundance: NA; j_gene: TRBJ1-1; d_gene: NA; v_gene: TRBV2
CDR3aa: CASSLSRSSYEQYF; CDR3nt: TGTGCCAGCAGCCTCTCCCGTAGCTCCTACGAGCAGTACTTC; abundance: NA; j_gene: TRBJ2-7; d_gene: NA; v_gene: TRBV7-2
CDR3aa: CASQHTSGRWNEQFF; CDR3nt: TGTGCCAGCCAACATACTAGCGGGAGGTGGAATGAGCAGTTCTTC; abundance: NA; j_gene: TRBJ2-1; d_gene: TRBD2; v_gene: TRBV19
CDR3aa: CASSLLDRGESGYTF; CDR3nt: TGTGCCAGCTCACTGTTGGACAGGGGCGAATCTGGCTACACCTTC; abundance: NA; j_gene: TRBJ1-2; d_gene: TRBD1; v_gene: TRBV18
CDR3aa: CASSARAGGRETQYF; CDR3nt: TGCGCCAGCAGCGCCCGGGCGGGGGGCAGAGAGACCCAGTACTTC; abundance: NA; j_gene: TRBJ2-5; d_gene: TRBD2; v_gene: TRBV5-1
CDR3aa: CSASPAGEETEAFF; CDR3nt: TGCAGTGCTAGTCCGGCAGGGGAAGAGACTGAAGCTTTCTTT; abundance: NA; j_gene: TRBJ1-1; d_gene: NA; v_gene: TRBV20-1
CDR3aa: CSARPSGRLNEQFF; CDR3nt: TGCAGCGCACGACCTAGCGGGAGGTTAAATGAGCAGTTCTTC; abundance: NA; j_gene: TRBJ2-1; d_gene: TRBD2; v_gene: TRBV29-1
CDR3aa: CASSPPLAGSETQYF; CDR3nt: TGTGCCAGCAGCCCCCCCCTAGCGGGATCGGAGACCCAGTACTTC; abundance: NA; j_gene: TRBJ2-5; d_gene: TRBD2; v_gene: TRBV7-9
CDR3aa: CASSLEPSGADIYNEQFF; CDR3nt: TGTGCCAGCAGCTTAGAGCCTAGCGGGGCCGATATTTACAATGAGCAGTTCTTC; abundance: NA; j_gene: TRBJ2-1; d_gene: TRBD2; v_gene: TRBV7-6
CDR3aa: CASSQGGGEETQYF; CDR3nt: TGTGCCAGCAGCCAAGGTGGGGGGGAAGAGACCCAGTACTTC; abundance: NA; j_gene: TRBJ2-5; d_gene: TRBD2; v_gene: TRBV3-1/TRBV3-2